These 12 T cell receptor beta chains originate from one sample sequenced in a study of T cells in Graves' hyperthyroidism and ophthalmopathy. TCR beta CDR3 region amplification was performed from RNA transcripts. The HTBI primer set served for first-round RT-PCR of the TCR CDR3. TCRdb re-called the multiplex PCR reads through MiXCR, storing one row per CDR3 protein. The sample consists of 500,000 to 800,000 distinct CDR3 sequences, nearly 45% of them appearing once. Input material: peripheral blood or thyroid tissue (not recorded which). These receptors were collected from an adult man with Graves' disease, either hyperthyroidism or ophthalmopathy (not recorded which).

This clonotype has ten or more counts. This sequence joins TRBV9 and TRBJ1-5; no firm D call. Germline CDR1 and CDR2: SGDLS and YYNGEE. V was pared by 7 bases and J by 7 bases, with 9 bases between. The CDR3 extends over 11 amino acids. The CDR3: CASVREQPQHF. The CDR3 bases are TGTGCCAGCGTGAGGGAACAGCCCCAGCATTTT.

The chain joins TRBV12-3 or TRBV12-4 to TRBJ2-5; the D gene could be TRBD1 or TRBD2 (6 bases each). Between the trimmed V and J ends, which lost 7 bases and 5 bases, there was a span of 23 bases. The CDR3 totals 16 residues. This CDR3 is CASKGGQTGTGETQYF. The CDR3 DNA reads TGTGCCAGCAAGGGGGGCCAGACAGGCACGGGCGAGACCCAGTACTTC.

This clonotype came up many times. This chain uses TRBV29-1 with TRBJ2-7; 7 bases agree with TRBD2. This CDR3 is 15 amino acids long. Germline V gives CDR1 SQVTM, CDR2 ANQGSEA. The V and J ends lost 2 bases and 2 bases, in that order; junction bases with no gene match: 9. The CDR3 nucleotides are TGCAGCGTTGAAATCGCGGCTAGCGGACCCTACGAGCAGTACTTC. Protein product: CSVEIAASGPYEQYF.

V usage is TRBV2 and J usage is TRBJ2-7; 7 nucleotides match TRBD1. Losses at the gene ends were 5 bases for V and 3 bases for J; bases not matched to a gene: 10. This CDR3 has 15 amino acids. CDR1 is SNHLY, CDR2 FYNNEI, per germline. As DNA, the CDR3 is TGTGCCAGCAGTTACTCGACAGGGAAGGTCTACGAGCAGTACTTC. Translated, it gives CASSYSTGKVYEQYF.

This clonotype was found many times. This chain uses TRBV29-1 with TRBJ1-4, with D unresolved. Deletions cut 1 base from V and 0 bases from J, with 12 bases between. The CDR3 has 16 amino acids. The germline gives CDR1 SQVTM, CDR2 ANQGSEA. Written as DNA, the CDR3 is TGCAGCGTTGAAGGGGCAGGAGGGACAACTAATGAAAAACTGTTTTTT. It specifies CSVEGAGGTTNEKLFF.

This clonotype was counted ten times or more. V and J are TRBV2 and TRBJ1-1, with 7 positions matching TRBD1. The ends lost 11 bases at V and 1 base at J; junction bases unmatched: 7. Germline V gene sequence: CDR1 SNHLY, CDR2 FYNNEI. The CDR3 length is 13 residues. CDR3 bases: TGTGCCGGCACGGGACAGCGGAACACTGAAGCTTTCTTT. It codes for CAGTGQRNTEAFF.

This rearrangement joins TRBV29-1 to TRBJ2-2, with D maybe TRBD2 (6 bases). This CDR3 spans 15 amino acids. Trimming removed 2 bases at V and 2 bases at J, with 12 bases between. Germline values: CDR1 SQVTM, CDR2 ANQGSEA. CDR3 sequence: CSVETSGYNTGELFF. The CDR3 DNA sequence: TGCAGCGTTGAAACCAGCGGGTACAACACCGGGGAGCTGTTTTTT.

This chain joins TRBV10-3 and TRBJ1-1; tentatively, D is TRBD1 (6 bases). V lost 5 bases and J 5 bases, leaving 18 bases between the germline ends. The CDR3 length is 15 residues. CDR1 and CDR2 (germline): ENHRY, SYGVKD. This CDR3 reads CAISRTADGGTEAFF. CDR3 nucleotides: TGTGCCATCAGTCGGACAGCGGACGGGGGGACTGAAGCTTTCTTT.

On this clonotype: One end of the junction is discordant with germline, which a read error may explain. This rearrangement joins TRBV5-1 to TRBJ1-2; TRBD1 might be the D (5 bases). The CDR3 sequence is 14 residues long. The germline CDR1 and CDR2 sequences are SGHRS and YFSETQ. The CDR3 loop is CASSLGRRIYGYTF. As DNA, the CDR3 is TGTGCCAGCAGCTTGGGACGGCGCATCTATGGCTACACCTTC. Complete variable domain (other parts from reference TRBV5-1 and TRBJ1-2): KAGVTQTPRYLIKTRGQQVTLSCSPISGHRSVSWYQQTPGQGLQFLFEYFSETQRNKGNFPGRFSGRQFSNSRSEMNVSTLELGDSALYLCASSLGRRIYGYTFGSGTRLTVV.

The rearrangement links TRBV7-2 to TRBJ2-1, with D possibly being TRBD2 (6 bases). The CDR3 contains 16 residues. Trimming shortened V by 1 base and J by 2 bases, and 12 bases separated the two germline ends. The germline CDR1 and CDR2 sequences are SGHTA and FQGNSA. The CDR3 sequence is CASSLGAGGPYNEQFF. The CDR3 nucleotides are TGTGCCAGCAGCTTAGGAGCAGGAGGGCCCTACAATGAGCAGTTCTTC.

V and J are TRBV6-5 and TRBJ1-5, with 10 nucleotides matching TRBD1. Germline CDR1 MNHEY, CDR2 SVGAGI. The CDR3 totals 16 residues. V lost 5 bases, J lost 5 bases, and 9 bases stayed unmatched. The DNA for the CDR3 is TGTGCCAGCAGTCAACAGGGGACAGGGGAGTATCAGCCCCAGCATTTT. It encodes CASSQQGTGEYQPQHF.

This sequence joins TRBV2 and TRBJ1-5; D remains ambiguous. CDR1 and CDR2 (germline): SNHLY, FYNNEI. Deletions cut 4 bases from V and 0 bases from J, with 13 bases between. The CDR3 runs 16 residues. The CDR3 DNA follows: TGTGCCAGCAGTGCTAGGAAGGAGGGTAGCAATCAGCCCCAGCATTTT. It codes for CASSARKEGSNQPQHF.